Below are 7 T cell receptor beta chains sequenced from a single sample in a study of blood T cells in healthy people across ages. A J-beta primer mix and a sample-barcoded 5' primer were used in a second PCR of roughly 6 to 12 cycles. TCRdb fed the 5' RACE reads into MiXCR, producing one record per CDR3 protein. The repertoire holds roughly 720,000 distinct CDR3 sequences, with about 55% as singletons. The specimen was blood. The origin of the receptors is a man older than 75 in good health.

The V gene is TRBV9, the J gene TRBJ1-6; 7 positions match TRBD1. Trimming removed 4 bases from V and 7 bases from J; junction bases left unmatched: 8. The CDR3 is made up of 15 amino acids. Germline loops: CDR1 SGDLS, CDR2 YYNGEE. In nucleotides, the CDR3 is TGTGCCAGCAGCCCTCAGCAGGGGGTGAATTCACCCCTCCACTTT. Its translation is CASSPQQGVNSPLHF.

The V and J genes are TRBV20-1 and TRBJ2-4, with no clear D. TRBJ2-7 explains the end of the DNA better; the J call may be wrong. Germline CDR1 reads DFQATT; CDR2 reads SNEGSKA (reference sequence). The length of the CDR3 is 12 residues. The CDR3 loop is CSASYRVGEQYF. Written as DNA, the CDR3 is TGCAGTGCTAGCTATAGGGTTGGCGAGCAGTACTTC.

In DNA form, the CDR3 reads TGTGCCAGCAGCCTCAGCGGGAAACCCTACAATGAGCAGTTCTTC. Encoded protein: CASSLSGKPYNEQFF. The chain joins TRBV5-6 to TRBJ2-1, with TRBD2 matching 7 bases. The V gene's germline CDR1 is SGHDT and CDR2 YYEEEE. Unmatched junction bases numbered 6, after V lost 4 bases and J lost 2 bases. The CDR3 has 15 amino acids. The variable domain in full, with the rest retrieved from reference TRBV5-6 and TRBJ2-1, is DAGVTQSPTHLIKTRGQQVTLRCSPKSGHDTVSWYQQALGQGPQFIFQYYEEEERQRGNFPDRFSGHQFPNYSSELNVNALLLGDSALYLCASSLSGKPYNEQFFGPGTRLTVL.

V is TRBV6-6 and J is TRBJ2-7, with a tentative D call TRBD1 (5 bases). Germline CDR1 and CDR2: MNHNY and SVGAGI (reference sequence). Trimming left V 6 bases short and J 7 bases short, with 16 bases between. The CDR3 length is 13 residues. In DNA form, the CDR3 reads TGTGCCAGCAGGCCTGGGCAGGGTCAGGAGCAGTACTTC. As protein: CASRPGQGQEQYF.

This clonotype was seen only a few times. This chain connects TRBV2 to TRBJ2-5, with D uncertain. The V gene lost 3 bases and the J gene lost 0 bases, with 8 bases spanning the gap. This CDR3 has 14 amino acids. Germline values: CDR1 SNHLY, CDR2 FYNNEI. The CDR3 spells CASSEARYQETQYF. The CDR3 bases are TGTGCCAGCAGTGAGGCCAGGTACCAAGAGACCCAGTACTTC.

The chain has TRBV11-2 and TRBJ2-3; possible D gene TRBD2, 5 bases. Trimming took 5 bases from V and 4 from J, leaving 7 bases between them. The CDR3 length is 12 residues. Germline loops: CDR1 SGHAT, CDR2 FQNNGV. Written as DNA, the CDR3 is TGTGCCAGCAGCGGACTCTCAGATACGCAGTATTTT. It specifies CASSGLSDTQYF.

The rearrangement links TRBV5-1 to TRBJ2-7, with unresolved D. V was cut by 1 base and J by 2 bases, with 10 bases left in between. Germline V gene lookup returns CDR1 SGHRS and CDR2 YFSETQ. The CDR3 contains 14 residues. CDR3 DNA: TGCGCCAGCAGCTTGAAGGGTCCCACCTACGAGCAGTACTTC. As protein: CASSLKGPTYEQYF.